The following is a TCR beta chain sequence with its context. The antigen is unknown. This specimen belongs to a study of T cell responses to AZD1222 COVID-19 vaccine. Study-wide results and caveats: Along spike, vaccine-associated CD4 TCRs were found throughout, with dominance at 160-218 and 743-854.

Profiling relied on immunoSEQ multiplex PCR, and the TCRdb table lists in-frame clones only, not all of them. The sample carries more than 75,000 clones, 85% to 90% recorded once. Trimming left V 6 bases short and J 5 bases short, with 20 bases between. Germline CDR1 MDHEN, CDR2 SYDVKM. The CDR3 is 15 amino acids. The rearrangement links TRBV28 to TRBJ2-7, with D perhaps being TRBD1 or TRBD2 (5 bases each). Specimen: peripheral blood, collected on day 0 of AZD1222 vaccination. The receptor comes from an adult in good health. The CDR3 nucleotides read TGTGCCAGCAGCTCGGCCGGGGCAGGGTACAACGAGCAGTACTTC. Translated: CASSSAGAGYNEQYF.